Following are 32 T cell receptor beta chains from one sample sequenced in a study of cytomegalovirus exposure and HLA in healthy donors (dated by TCRdb to about 2017). Library preparation employed the immunoSEQ multiplex PCR assay. For the multiplex PCR, a mixture combining 60 forward primers for TCR Vbeta segments and 13 reverse primers for TCR Jbeta segments was used. Not all clones reach the TCRdb copy of this immuneACCESS table, which keeps in-frame sequences only. Checked studies attribute under half of the gap to unresolved V genes and leave the rest unexplained. The sample profile shows some 80,000 clones; over 60% of them were found once. 4.4% of the sample comes from the top ten. What was sequenced was PBMCs. These receptors were taken from a male donor in good health and CMV-seropositive.

The chain employs TRBV27 and TRBJ1-1; 7 positions agree with TRBD1. After removal of 2 bases from V and 3 bases from J, the junction contained 0 bases not matched to a gene. Germline CDR1 is MNHEY and CDR2 is SMNVEV (reference sequence). The length of the CDR3 is 13 residues. For the CDR3, the DNA is TGTGCCAGCAGTTTAACAGGGGACACTGAAGCTTTCTTT. Amino acid sequence: CASSLTGDTEAFF.

This clone has more than one count but fewer than ten. This chain uses TRBV5-1 with TRBJ2-3; 8 bases agree with TRBD2. Trimming took 7 bases from V and 1 from J; bases not matched to a gene: 8. This CDR3 has 15 residues. Germline-derived CDR1 and CDR2 are SGHRS and YFSETQ. The CDR3: CASGSGVEGTDTQYF. The CDR3 nucleotides read TGCGCCAGCGGTAGCGGGGTTGAGGGCACAGATACGCAGTATTTT. The whole variable domain, filled in from reference TRBV5-1 and TRBJ2-3, reads KAGVTQTPRYLIKTRGQQVTLSCSPISGHRSVSWYQQTPGQGLQFLFEYFSETQRNKGNFPGRFSGRQFSNSRSEMNVSTLELGDSALYLCASGSGVEGTDTQYFGPGTRLTVL.

This clone was seen only a few times. The chain employs TRBV30 and TRBJ2-1; D is perhaps TRBD2 (6 bases). V lost 0 bases to trimming and J lost 0 bases, with 9 bases between them. The CDR3 runs to 15 residues. Germline values: CDR1 GTSNPN, CDR2 SVGIG (reference sequence). CDR3 loop: CAWSVGAGSYNEQFF. CDR3 nucleotide sequence: TGTGCCTGGAGTGTTGGAGCGGGCTCCTACAATGAGCAGTTCTTC.

The rearrangement uses TRBV7-9 and TRBJ2-7, with TRBD1 matching 7 bases. The CDR3 is 13 residues long. V lost 6 bases, J lost 6 bases, and 8 bases stayed unmatched. CDR1 and CDR2 (germline): SEHNR, FQNEAQ (reference sequence). The CDR3 region is CASSSGTDFEQYF. The CDR3 DNA follows: TGTGCCAGCAGTTCCGGGACAGACTTCGAGCAGTACTTC. Based on the CDR3 plus reference TRBV7-9 and TRBJ2-7, the full variable domain is DTGVSQNPRHKITKRGQNVTFRCDPISEHNRLYWYRQTLGQGPEFLTYFQNEAQLEKSRLLSDRFSAERPKGSFSTLEIQRTEQGDSAMYLCASSSGTDFEQYFGPGTRLTVT.

The table lists this clone with a few counts. This chain joins TRBV13 and TRBJ2-7; tentatively, D is TRBD1 (6 bases). Per the germline V gene, CDR1 is PRHDT and CDR2 is FYEKMQ (reference sequence). V was shortened by 6 bases and J by 8 bases, with 11 bases between the two germline ends. This CDR3 is 11 amino acids long. The DNA of the CDR3 is TGTGCCAGCAGTATGAGGGGGAAGCAGTACTTC. Translating it yields CASSMRGKQYF.

The chain is built from TRBV4-3 and TRBJ2-3; tentatively, D is TRBD2 (5 bases). The CDR3 covers 15 residues. In germline, CDR1 is LGHNA, CDR2 YSLEER. V lost 4 bases to trimming and J lost 2 bases, with 13 bases between them. Written as DNA, the CDR3 is TGCGCCAGCAGCCCAGGCGGGTCCGCCACAGATACGCAGTATTTT. Amino acid sequence: CASSPGGSATDTQYF.

The chain recombines TRBV25-1 with TRBJ2-7; D is unclear. Germline CDR1 is MGHDK and CDR2 is SYGVNS. This CDR3 contains 12 residues. V dropped 2 bases and J dropped 3 bases, with 5 bases sitting between them. CDR3 in amino acids: CASSEDFYEQYF. As DNA, the CDR3 is TGTGCCAGCAGTGAAGACTTCTACGAGCAGTACTTC.

The V call is TRBV28, the J call TRBJ2-4; TRBD1 matches 8 bases. Germline CDR1 and CDR2: MDHEN and SYDVKM. V lost 7 bases to trimming and J lost 0 bases; unmatched junction nucleotides: 8. This CDR3 comprises 16 residues. The chain's CDR3 is CASKGTGDLAKNIQYF. CDR3 DNA sequence: TGTGCCAGCAAGGGGACAGGAGATTTAGCCAAAAACATTCAGTACTTC.

V and J are TRBV6-1 and TRBJ2-2, with 8 positions matching TRBD1. The V segment lost 4 bases and the J segment 6 bases; nucleotides outside the gene matches: 13. CDR1 is MNHNS, CDR2 SASEGT, per germline. The CDR3 totals 17 residues. The CDR3 region is CASSVAGQGFSPGELFF. The CDR3 DNA reads as TGTGCCAGCAGTGTCGCAGGACAGGGCTTTTCCCCCGGGGAGCTGTTTTTT.

This clone showed up just a few times. The chain carries TRBV9 and TRBJ2-7; 7 bases match TRBD2. The CDR3 sequence is 14 residues long. Looked up from germline, CDR1 is SGDLS and CDR2 is YYNGEE. Losses at the gene ends were 4 bases for V and 3 bases for J; bases not matched to a gene: 7. This CDR3 is CASSPSGEGYEQYF. The CDR3 DNA is TGTGCCAGCAGCCCCTCCGGGGAGGGCTACGAGCAGTACTTC.

The CDR3 DNA reads TGCGCCAGCAGCGCGGGGACTAGCAGATCCACAGATACGCAGTATTTT. Residues: CASSAGTSRSTDTQYF. The V and J genes are TRBV5-1 and TRBJ2-3; 9 bases match TRBD2. CDR1 is SGHRS and CDR2 is YFSETQ in the germline V gene. The CDR3 runs to 16 residues. Unmatched junction bases numbered 8, after V lost 4 bases and J lost 2 bases. Supplemented by reference TRBV5-1 and TRBJ2-3, the full variable domain reads KAGVTQTPRYLIKTRGQQVTLSCSPISGHRSVSWYQQTPGQGLQFLFEYFSETQRNKGNFPGRFSGRQFSNSRSEMNVSTLELGDSALYLCASSAGTSRSTDTQYFGPGTRLTVL.

The V gene is TRBV19, the J gene TRBJ2-7; 9 bases are shared with TRBD1. Germline CDR1 LNHDA, CDR2 SQIVND (reference sequence). CDR3 size: 17 residues. After removal of 5 bases from V and 0 bases from J, the junction contained 11 bases not matched to a gene. The CDR3 protein is CASSSRSGTGSSYEQYF. The CDR3, as DNA: TGTGCCAGTAGTTCCCGTTCCGGGACAGGGTCCTCCTACGAGCAGTACTTC.

The rearrangement uses TRBV13 and TRBJ2-1; 8 bases fit TRBD2. J was trimmed by 7 bases and V by 3 bases; bases with no gene match: 14. In germline, CDR1 is PRHDT, CDR2 FYEKMQ (reference sequence). CDR3 length: 17 amino acids. The CDR3 DNA sequence: TGTGCCAGCAGCTTGGCGGGGGGTCCACTCGAGGGGAATGAGCAGTTCTTC. Translated: CASSLAGGPLEGNEQFF.

V and J are TRBV13 and TRBJ1-6, with TRBD1 identical over 8 bases. This CDR3 comprises 16 residues. Germline V gene data show CDR1 as PRHDT and CDR2 as FYEKMQ (reference sequence). Trimming cost V 3 bases and J 7 bases; bases outside gene matches: 8. The CDR3 is CASSLEGQEANSPLHF. The CDR3 nucleotides are TGTGCCAGCAGCTTGGAGGGACAGGAGGCGAATTCACCCCTCCACTTT.

This clone was observed a handful of times. This chain links TRBV28 with TRBJ1-5, with 7 bases fitting TRBD1. The V gene's germline CDR1 is MDHEN and CDR2 SYDVKM. Trimming took 2 bases from V and 2 from J; bases not matched to a gene: 3. The CDR3 runs 15 residues. In nucleotides, the CDR3 is TGTGCCAGCAGTTTACCTACAGGGGGCAATCAGCCCCAGCATTTT. Its protein is CASSLPTGGNQPQHF.

This clone has more than one count but fewer than ten. The rearrangement links TRBV6-1 to TRBJ1-1; 9 bases are shared with TRBD1. The CDR3 spans 13 residues. Trimming removed 4 bases from V and 11 bases from J; junction bases left unmatched: 8. Germline V CDR1 and CDR2: MNHNS, SASEGT. The CDR3, as DNA: TGTGCCAGCAGTGGGACAGGGGTAGGTGGTGCTTTCTTT. Residues: CASSGTGVGGAFF.

J is TRBJ2-5 and V is TRBV21-1; the listed D gene, TRBD2, was not tested against the DNA. TRBV21-1 is noted as a pseudogene. The CDR3 length is 17 residues. CDR3 protein: CASSPLGGHRRKETQYF. The CDR3 bases are TGTGCCAGCAGCCCCCTCGGAGGGCACAGAAGGAAGGAGACCCAGTACTTC.

The CDR3 loop is CASSHGGTRNSNQPQHF. The CDR3 DNA reads as TGTGCCAGCAGCCATGGAGGGACGAGGAATAGCAATCAGCCCCAGCATTTT. The chain carries TRBV4-2 and TRBJ1-5, with a weak D call TRBD1 (5 bases). Germline-derived CDR1 and CDR2 are LGHNA and YNFKEQ. This CDR3 has 17 amino acids. The V end lost 3 bases, the J end lost 0 bases, and 15 bases lay between the germline ends.

The chain links TRBV18 to TRBJ1-6; D is unclear. The CDR3 length is 16 residues. V dropped 0 bases and J dropped 6 bases, with 12 bases sitting between them. Germline values: CDR1 KGHSH, CDR2 LQKENI. The CDR3 coding sequence is TGTGCCAGCTCACCACCTCAAGGGAGTACTAATTCACCCCTCCACTTT. Translation: CASSPPQGSTNSPLHF.

This clone has a single count. The CDR3 loop is CASSLDGSSSTDTQYF. The CDR3, as DNA: TGCGCCAGCAGCTTGGACGGGTCCTCTAGCACAGATACGCAGTATTTT. This chain connects TRBV5-1 to TRBJ2-3; D gene ambiguous. V shed 0 bases and J shed 0 bases, with 11 bases lying between them. Germline CDR1 and CDR2: SGHRS and YFSETQ. This CDR3 has 16 residues.

The V and J genes are TRBV2 and TRBJ1-2; 7 nucleotides match TRBD1. Germline-derived CDR1 and CDR2 are SNHLY and FYNNEI. V shed 6 bases, J shed 8 bases, and the junction held 6 bases outside the gene matches. The CDR3 contains 12 residues. The CDR3: CASRTGQVGYTF. CDR3 DNA: TGTGCCAGCAGGACAGGGCAGGTGGGCTACACCTTC.

The chain links TRBV7-9 to TRBJ2-2; D unresolved. Germline lookup yields CDR1 SEHNR and CDR2 FQNEAQ (reference sequence). V dropped 5 bases and J dropped 6 bases, with 7 bases sitting between them. The CDR3 has 12 residues. CDR3 protein: CASSPGAGELFF. CDR3 bases: TGTGCCAGCAGCCCGGGTGCCGGGGAGCTGTTTTTT. Full variable domain (missing parts from reference TRBV7-9 and TRBJ2-2): DTGVSQNPRHKITKRGQNVTFRCDPISEHNRLYWYRQTLGQGPEFLTYFQNEAQLEKSRLLSDRFSAERPKGSFSTLEIQRTEQGDSAMYLCASSPGAGELFFGEGSRLTVL.

The chain is built from TRBV6-1 and TRBJ1-2; 7 nucleotides match TRBD1. In germline, CDR1 is MNHNS, CDR2 SASEGT. This CDR3 region has 11 residues. V lost 5 bases to trimming and J lost 14 bases; unmatched junction nucleotides: 8. The CDR3 is CASSTPGQTTF. CDR3 nucleotides: TGTGCCAGCAGTACTCCGGGACAGACTACCTTC.

In this sample, this clone turned up a few times. The chain joins TRBV2 to TRBJ1-1; 7 positions agree with TRBD1. The germline gives CDR1 SNHLY, CDR2 FYNNEI. The V segment lost 4 bases and the J segment 8 bases; nucleotides outside the gene matches: 4. CDR3 length: 12 residues. The CDR3 coding sequence is TGTGCCAGCAGTGGGACAGGCCACGAAGCTTTCTTT. Translation: CASSGTGHEAFF.

The rearrangement joins TRBV5-1 to TRBJ2-1; 10 bases match TRBD1. V trimming: 2 bases; J trimming: 7 bases; junction bases outside the gene matches: 9. The germline V gene has CDR1 SGHRS and CDR2 YFSETQ. This CDR3 contains 16 residues. The CDR3 here is CASSFYRQGALNEQFF. CDR3 in DNA: TGCGCCAGCAGCTTTTATAGACAGGGGGCATTGAATGAGCAGTTCTTC.

The V and J genes are TRBV5-4 and TRBJ1-1; D is unresolved. Germline CDR1 reads SGHNT; CDR2 reads YYREEE (reference sequence). The CDR3 runs to 13 residues. V shed 6 bases and J shed 4 bases, with 13 bases lying between them. The CDR3 DNA sequence: TGTGCCAGCACCTCTAACCTCGGCACTGAAGCTTTCTTT. Amino acid sequence: CASTSNLGTEAFF.

The chain links TRBV19 to TRBJ2-2; D unclear. The CDR3 has 14 amino acids. Trimming removed 6 bases at V and 1 base at J, with 9 bases between. CDR1 is LNHDA, CDR2 SQIVND, per germline (reference sequence). In DNA form, the CDR3 reads TGTGCCAGTAGCCAAGACTGGAACACCGGGGAGCTGTTTTTT. Its protein product is CASSQDWNTGELFF.

This clone has only a few counts. The V gene is TRBV4-2, the J gene TRBJ2-5, with TRBD2 matching 8 bases. CDR3 size: 15 residues. V trimming: 4 bases; J trimming: 0 bases; junction bases outside the gene matches: 4. CDR1 and CDR2 (germline): LGHNA, YNFKEQ. In DNA form, the CDR3 reads TGTGCCAGCAGCCCCGGGGGGGGCGACCAAGAGACCCAGTACTTC. It translates to CASSPGGGDQETQYF.

This rearrangement joins TRBV18 to TRBJ1-2; D not certain. Trimming left V 3 bases short and J 8 bases short, with 16 bases between. CDR1 is KGHSH, CDR2 LQKENI, per germline. The CDR3 spans 14 residues. CDR3 residues: CASSPGREIRGYTF. The CDR3 DNA sequence: TGTGCCAGCTCACCGGGGAGAGAAATTCGAGGCTACACCTTC.

This clone was counted many times. The chain carries TRBV5-1 and TRBJ2-1, with D tentatively TRBD1 (5 bases). The V and J ends lost 0 bases and 9 bases respectively, with 10 bases between them. The CDR3 spans 13 residues. Germline-derived CDR1 and CDR2 are SGHRS and YFSETQ. The chain's CDR3 is CASSLVRGREQFF. CDR3 DNA sequence: TGCGCCAGCAGCTTGGTAAGGGGCCGTGAGCAGTTCTTC.

J is TRBJ2-1 and V is TRBV4-1, with D maybe TRBD2 (5 bases). V was trimmed by 0 bases and J by 7 bases, leaving 16 bases between them. Germline CDR1 MGHRA, CDR2 YSYEKL. The CDR3 length is 16 residues. The CDR3 here is CASSQEAEASRNEQFF. The CDR3 DNA follows: TGCGCCAGCAGCCAAGAGGCGGAGGCGTCCAGGAATGAGCAGTTCTTC.

V usage is TRBV27 and J usage is TRBJ1-1, with 7 positions matching TRBD1. There are 15 residues in the CDR3. V shed 5 bases and J 1 base; nucleotides not matched to a gene: 7. Germline V gene lookup returns CDR1 MNHEY and CDR2 SMNVEV (reference sequence). CDR3 sequence: CASSRKGQPNTEAFF. The CDR3 region has the DNA TGTGCCAGCAGTCGCAAGGGACAGCCGAACACTGAAGCTTTCTTT.